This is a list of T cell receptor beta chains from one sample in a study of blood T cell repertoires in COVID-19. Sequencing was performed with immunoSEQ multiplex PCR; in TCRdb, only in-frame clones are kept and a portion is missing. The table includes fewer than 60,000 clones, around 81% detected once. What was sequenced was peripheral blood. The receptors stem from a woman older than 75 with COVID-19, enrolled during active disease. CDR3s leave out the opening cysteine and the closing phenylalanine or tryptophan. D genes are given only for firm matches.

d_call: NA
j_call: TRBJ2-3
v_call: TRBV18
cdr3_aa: ASSPGGATDTQY

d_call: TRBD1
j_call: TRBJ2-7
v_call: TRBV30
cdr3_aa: AWRPVGQGLATREQY

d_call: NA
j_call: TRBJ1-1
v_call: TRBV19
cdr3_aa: ASSSHGSTEAF

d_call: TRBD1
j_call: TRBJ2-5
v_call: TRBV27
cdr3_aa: ASNRGDRGRETQY

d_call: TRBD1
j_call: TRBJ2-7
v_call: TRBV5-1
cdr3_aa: ASSWTGAPYEQY

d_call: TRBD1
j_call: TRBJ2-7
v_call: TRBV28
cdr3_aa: ASIQGDSYEQY

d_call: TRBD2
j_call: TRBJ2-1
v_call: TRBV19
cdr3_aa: ATSTGTSGSRF

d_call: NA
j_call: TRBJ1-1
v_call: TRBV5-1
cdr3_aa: ASRQNGALLTEAF

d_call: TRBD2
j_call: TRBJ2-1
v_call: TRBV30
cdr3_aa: AWSRSGRANEQF

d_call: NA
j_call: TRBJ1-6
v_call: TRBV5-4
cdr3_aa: ASSLQGRLDSPLH

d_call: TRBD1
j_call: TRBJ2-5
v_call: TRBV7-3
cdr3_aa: ASSRDRGETQY

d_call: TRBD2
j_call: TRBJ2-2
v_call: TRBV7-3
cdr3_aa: ASSQSGTSGGELF

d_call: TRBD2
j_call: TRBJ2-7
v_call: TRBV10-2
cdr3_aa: ASRGREAYEQY

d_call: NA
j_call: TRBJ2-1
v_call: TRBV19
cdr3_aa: ASSIEAGTYNEQF

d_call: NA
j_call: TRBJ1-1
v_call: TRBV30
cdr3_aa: AWRVGRDTEAF

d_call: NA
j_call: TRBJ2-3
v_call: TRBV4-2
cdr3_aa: ASSQAKTSRGDTQY

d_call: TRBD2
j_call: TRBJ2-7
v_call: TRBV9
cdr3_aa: ASSVEGRDYEQY

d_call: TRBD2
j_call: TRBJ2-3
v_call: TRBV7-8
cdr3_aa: ASSLRLAGKRDTQY

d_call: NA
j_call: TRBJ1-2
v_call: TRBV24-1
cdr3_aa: ATSDTGRGYT

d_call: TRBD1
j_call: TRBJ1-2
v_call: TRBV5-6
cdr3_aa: ASSLYDRGQNYGYT

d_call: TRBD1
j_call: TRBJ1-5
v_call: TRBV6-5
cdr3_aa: ASSLGTGIGQPQH

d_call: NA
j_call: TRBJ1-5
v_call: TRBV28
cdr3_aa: ASSIYRDDSNQPQH

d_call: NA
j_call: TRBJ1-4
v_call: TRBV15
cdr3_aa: ATSRDSGATNEKLF

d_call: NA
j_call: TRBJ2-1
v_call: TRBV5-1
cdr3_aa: ASSSLVTGLGALGNEQF

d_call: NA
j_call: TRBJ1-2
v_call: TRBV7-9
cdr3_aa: ASSLMLWGGGGYT

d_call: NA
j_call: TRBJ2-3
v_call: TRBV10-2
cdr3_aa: ASKPTDSFTDTQY

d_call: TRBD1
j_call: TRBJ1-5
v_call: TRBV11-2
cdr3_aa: ASSDRVNQPQH

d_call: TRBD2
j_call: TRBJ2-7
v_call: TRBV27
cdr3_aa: ASSLRREASYEQY

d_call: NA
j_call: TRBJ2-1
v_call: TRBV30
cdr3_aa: AWTGGGDEQF

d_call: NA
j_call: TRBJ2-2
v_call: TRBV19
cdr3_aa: ASSMTGNTGELF

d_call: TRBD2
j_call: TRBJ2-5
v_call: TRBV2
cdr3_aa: ASTIAGVDETQY